A selection of T cell receptor beta chains follows, all from one sample in a study of blood T cell repertoires in COVID-19. Data came from immunoSEQ multiplex PCR; TCRdb stores just in-frame clones and leaves some out. In the table there are some 100,000 clones, over 65% of which are singletons. Specimen: peripheral blood. The source of these receptors is a man between 65 and 80 years old with acute or convalescent COVID-19. The CDR3 runs from the conserved cysteine through the conserved F or W.

>TRBJ1-1|TRBV27
CASSPRTGHTEAFF
>TRBJ1-2|TRBV6-5
CASSYDRFKSPYGYTF
>TRBJ2-3|TRBV24-1
CATSDPSGNAPDTQYF
>TRBJ2-1|TRBV19
CASRPPGIYNEQFF
>TRBJ2-1|TRBV19
CASSIGTAYNEQFF
>TRBJ1-6|TRBV30
CAWGTEANSPLHF
>TRBJ2-1|TRBV30
CAWTAGGGDEQFF
>TRBJ2-2|TRBV11-2
CASSSARTSGDPGELFF
>TRBJ1-3|TRBV7-9
CASSITGPPGNTIYF
>TRBJ1-3|TRBV6-5
CASGAAGAGNTIYF
>TRBJ2-2|TRBV6-5
CASSYGLAGGGELFF
>TRBJ1-6|TRBV25-1
CASSANSAGISPLHF
>TRBJ1-2|TRBV7-3
CASSLFPQAGGYTF
>TRBJ2-1|TRBV25-1
CASSTPTSGGYNEQFF
>TRBJ1-1|TRBV12-3/TRBV12-4
CASSPPWLEAFF
>TRBJ1-4|TRBV5-1
CASSEGENEKLFF
>TRBJ1-1|TRBV28
CATTGGPNTEAFF
>TRBJ1-1|TRBV19
CASRLDRGSTEAFF
>TRBJ1-5|TRBV28
CASSPQGLTWRPQHF
>TRBJ1-5|TRBV19
CASTGTGGVQPQHF
>TRBJ2-5|TRBV5-4
CASSFQGRRETQYF
>TRBJ2-3|TRBV7-2
CASSLDMGLRTDTQYF
>TRBJ2-5|TRBV24-1
CATSDSWGWPSGRGESETQYF
>TRBJ1-2|TRBV19
CASSIGQANYGYTF
>TRBJ1-1|TRBV7-9
CASSPMYTEAFF
>TRBJ1-2|TRBV19
CASSSGGSYGYTF
>TRBJ2-7|TRBV28
CASSPLGSGIFYEQYF
>TRBJ2-3|TRBV11-2
CASSSTDTDTQYF
>TRBJ2-7|TRBV28
CASSSSGERSSLEQYF
>TRBJ1-2|TRBV3-1/TRBV3-2
CASSQAGTGVGGYTF
>TRBJ2-1|TRBV11-2
CASSLAGTSGVYEQFF
>TRBJ1-2|TRBV5-5
CASSLEERVWGRNYGYTF
>TRBJ2-2|TRBV23-1
CASSQSPRGGELFF
>TRBJ2-2|TRBV2
CASSELAGRGTGELFF
>TRBJ2-2|TRBV10-3
CAISGSSGSVNTGELFF
>TRBJ1-5|TRBV6-5
CASSTSDRGYQPQHF
>TRBJ2-1|TRBV15
CATSRVGRGAYNEQFF
>TRBJ1-5|TRBV12-3/TRBV12-4
CASSLMSQPQHF
>TRBJ2-3|TRBV7-9
CASSLVSGTDTQYF
>TRBJ2-7|TRBV21-1
CASSTRGFNEQYF
>TRBJ1-5|TRBV5-1
CASSFGEGNQPQHF
>TRBJ2-7|TRBV7-8
CASRLGRAGGSSYEQYF
>TRBJ2-7|TRBV25-1
CASRGQGTHEQYF
>TRBJ2-3|TRBV5-1
CASSLITGFSDTQYF
>TRBJ2-7|TRBV5-1
CASSEIPGLAPAEQYF
>TRBJ2-3|TRBV11-1
CASSPLLDTQYF
>TRBJ2-3|TRBV24-1
CATLGQVTDTQYF
>TRBJ2-2|TRBV11-2
CASSLDLWTGGTGELFF
>TRBJ1-1|TRBV14
CASSPRVSLNTEAFF
>TRBJ2-7|TRBV9
CASSVERGGYEQYF